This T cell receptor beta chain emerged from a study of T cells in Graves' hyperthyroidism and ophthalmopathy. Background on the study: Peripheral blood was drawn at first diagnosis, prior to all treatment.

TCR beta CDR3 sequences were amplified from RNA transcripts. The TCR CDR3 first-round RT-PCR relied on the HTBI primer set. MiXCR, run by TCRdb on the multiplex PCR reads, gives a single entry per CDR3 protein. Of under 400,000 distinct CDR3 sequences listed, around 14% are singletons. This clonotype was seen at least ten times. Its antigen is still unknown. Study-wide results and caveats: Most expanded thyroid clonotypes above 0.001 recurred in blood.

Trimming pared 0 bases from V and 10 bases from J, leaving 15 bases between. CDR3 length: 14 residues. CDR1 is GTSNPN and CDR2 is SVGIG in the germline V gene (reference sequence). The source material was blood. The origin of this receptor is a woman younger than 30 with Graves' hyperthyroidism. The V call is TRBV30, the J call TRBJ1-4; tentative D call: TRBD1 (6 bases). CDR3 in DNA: TGTGCCTGGAGTGTAGACAGGAGAGCCCTAAAACTGTTTTTT. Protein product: CAWSVDRRALKLFF.